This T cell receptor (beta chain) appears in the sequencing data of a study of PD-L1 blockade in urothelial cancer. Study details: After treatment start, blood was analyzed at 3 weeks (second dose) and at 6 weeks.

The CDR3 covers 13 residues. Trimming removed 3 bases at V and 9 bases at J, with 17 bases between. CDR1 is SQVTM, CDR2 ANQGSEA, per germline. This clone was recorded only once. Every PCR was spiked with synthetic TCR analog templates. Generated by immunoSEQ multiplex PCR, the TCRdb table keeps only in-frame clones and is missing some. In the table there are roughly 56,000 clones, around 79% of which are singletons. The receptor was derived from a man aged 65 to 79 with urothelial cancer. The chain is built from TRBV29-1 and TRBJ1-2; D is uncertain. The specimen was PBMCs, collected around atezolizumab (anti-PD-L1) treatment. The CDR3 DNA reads TGCAGCGTTGACGTGACATCCTCTTTCAGCTACACCTTC. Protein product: CSVDVTSSFSYTF.